This TCR beta chain came from a study of response to subunit inactivated influenza vaccine. General study results and limits: Few new T cells, the authors suggested, are recruited by each seasonal influenza vaccination.

TCRdb redid the calling of the RT-PCR reads with MiXCR, one entry per CDR3 protein. The data hold about 180,000 distinct CDR3 sequences, with approximately 8.7% observed a single time. The germline V gene has CDR1 GTSNPN and CDR2 SVGIG (reference sequence). J was trimmed by 7 bases and V by 4 bases; bases with no gene match: 8. CDR3 length: 14 residues. Worth noting for this clonotype: Antigen specificity is unknown.

This receptor was obtained from a man over 45 who received an inactivated influenza vaccine. This material consisted of non-naive T cells sorted from PBMCs, taken on the day of vaccination. This chain uses TRBV30 with TRBJ1-4, with TRBD1 matching over 8 bases. The CDR3 is CAWMVTGVGEKLFF. The CDR3, as DNA: TGTGCCTGGATGGTGACAGGGGTCGGTGAAAAACTGTTTTTT. The whole variable domain, filled in from reference TRBV30 and TRBJ1-4, reads SQTIHQWPATLVQPVGSPLSLECTVEGTSNPNLYWYRQAAGRGLQLLFYSVGIGQISSEVPQNLSASRPQDRQFILSSKKLLLSDSGFYLCAWMVTGVGEKLFFGSGTQLSVL.